This T cell receptor (beta chain) emerged from a study of blood T cell repertoires in COVID-19. Here immunoSEQ multiplex PCR was the method, and the copy in TCRdb shows in-frame clones only, minus some. The sample records 150,000 or so clones, roughly 69% being singletons. The receptor was derived from a woman between 65 and 79 years old with acute or convalescent COVID-19. Sequenced: peripheral blood.

CDR3 in DNA: TGTGCCAGCAGCCCACAGGGACGATCACCCCTCCACTTT. It translates to CASSPQGRSPLHF. This chain links TRBV7-2 with TRBJ1-6; a weak D match, TRBD1 (6 bases). With 5 bases removed from V and 10 bases from J, the gap between germline ends came to 12 bases. This CDR3 spans 13 amino acids. Germline CDR1 reads SGHTA; CDR2 reads FQGNSA.